Shown below are 8 T cell receptor beta chains from a single sample sequenced in a study of blood T cells in healthy people across ages. A second PCR, run for about 6 to 12 cycles, used a sample-barcoded 5' primer plus a J-beta primer mix. TCRdb called the 5' RACE reads again in MiXCR, with one record for every CDR3 protein. Of over 950,000 distinct CDR3 sequences listed, roughly half are singletons. Sequenced input: blood. All receptors come from a woman in her sixties in good health.

This clonotype showed up just a few times. The chain combines TRBV15 with TRBJ2-4, with D tentatively TRBD1 or TRBD2 (6 bases each). The last part of the DNA fits TRBJ2-7 better; the J call may be wrong. The CDR3 spans 16 residues. Germline values: CDR1 LNHNV, CDR2 YYDKDF (reference sequence). CDR3: CATSRALGGGTYEQYF. Written as DNA, the CDR3 is TGTGCCACCAGCAGAGCCCTAGGAGGGGGGACCTACGAGCAGTACTTC.

This chain uses TRBV21-1 with TRBJ2-7; the table's TRBD1 call for D was not verified on the DNA. TRBV21-1 is given as a pseudogene. This CDR3 comprises 15 residues. The CDR3 coding sequence is TGTGCCAGCCCCCTTGGGAGTGACAGCCCCGACGAGCAGTACTTC. Residues: CASPLGSDSPDEQYF.

This clonotype was counted at least ten times. V gene TRBV7-2 combines with J gene TRBJ2-6; no clear D. Germline V CDR1 and CDR2: SGHTA, FQGNSA. Trimming took off 5 bases at V and 2 bases at J, with 4 bases between the two ends. The CDR3 totals 13 residues. The CDR3 DNA follows: TGTGCCAGCAGCCCGACTGGGGCCAACGTCCTGACTTTC. This encodes CASSPTGANVLTF.

This chain joins TRBV11-2 and TRBJ2-1; D is unresolved. Germline lookup yields CDR1 SGHAT and CDR2 FQNNGV. V was pared by 2 bases and J by 8 bases, with 4 bases between. The CDR3 spans 11 residues. The CDR3 sequence: CASSLFHEQFF. The CDR3, as DNA: TGTGCCAGCAGCTTATTCCATGAGCAGTTCTTC.

With respect to this clonotype: This may come from a read error, since a much larger clone is one base off. DNA of the CDR3: TGTGCCAGCAAGGATGGCTCTCCGAGAGGTTACAATGAGCAGTACTTC. This encodes CASKDGSPRGYNEQYF. This chain uses TRBV6-2 or TRBV6-3 with TRBJ2-5; D unresolved. V lost 7 bases to trimming and J lost 11 bases, with 29 bases between them. This CDR3 is 16 amino acids long. The germline V gene has CDR1 MNHEY and CDR2 SVGEGT.

V gene TRBV7-9 combines with J gene TRBJ2-3, with TRBD2 identical over 7 bases. This CDR3 contains 16 residues. From germline, CDR1 is SEHNR and CDR2 FQNEAQ (reference sequence). V was clipped by 1 base and J by 5 bases; unmatched bases: 9. The CDR3 DNA sequence: TGTGCCAGCAGCTTAGGTCGGGCGGGAGCGAAAGATACGCAGTATTTT. Translating gives CASSLGRAGAKDTQYF.

This rearrangement joins TRBV12-3 or TRBV12-4 to TRBJ2-3; TRBD1 matches 9 bases. With V trimmed by 3 bases and J by 6 bases, 7 bases remained unmatched. The CDR3 totals 15 residues. The CDR3 region is CASSFWDRVGDTQYF. CDR3 sequence (DNA): TGTGCCAGCAGTTTTTGGGACAGGGTCGGGGATACGCAGTATTTT.

The rearrangement uses TRBV12-3 or TRBV12-4 and TRBJ2-7; D is perhaps TRBD1 (6 bases). V lost 7 bases and J 2 bases, leaving 12 bases between the germline ends. There are 13 residues in the CDR3. The chain's CDR3 is CASTTQGTYEQYF. In DNA form, the CDR3 reads TGTGCCAGCACTACACAGGGTACCTACGAGCAGTACTTC.